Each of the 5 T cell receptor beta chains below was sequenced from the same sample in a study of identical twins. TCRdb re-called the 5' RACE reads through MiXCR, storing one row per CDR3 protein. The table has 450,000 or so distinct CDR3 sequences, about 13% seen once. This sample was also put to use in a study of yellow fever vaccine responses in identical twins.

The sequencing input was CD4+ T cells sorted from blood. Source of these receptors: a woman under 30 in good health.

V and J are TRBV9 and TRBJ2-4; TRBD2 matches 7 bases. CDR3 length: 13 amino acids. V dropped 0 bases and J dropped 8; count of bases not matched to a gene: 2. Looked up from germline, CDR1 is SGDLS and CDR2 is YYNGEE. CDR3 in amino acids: CASSVAGGDIQYF. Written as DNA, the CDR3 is TGTGCCAGCAGCGTAGCTGGGGGGGACATTCAGTACTTC.

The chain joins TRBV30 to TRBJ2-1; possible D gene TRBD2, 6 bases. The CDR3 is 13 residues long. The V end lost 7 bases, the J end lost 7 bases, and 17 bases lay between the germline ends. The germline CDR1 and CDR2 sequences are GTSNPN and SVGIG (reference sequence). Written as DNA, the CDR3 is TGTGCCTACCTCCGGGGGTATGTGAATGAGCAGTTCTTC. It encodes CAYLRGYVNEQFF.

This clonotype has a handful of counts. Here the CDR3 reads CATSEANSGANVLTF. Here the CDR3 DNA reads TGTGCCACCAGTGAGGCCAACTCTGGGGCCAACGTCCTGACTTTC. The chain couples TRBV24-1 to TRBJ2-6, with unresolved D. Between the trimmed V and J ends, which lost 4 bases and 0 bases, there was a span of 6 bases. CDR1 and CDR2 from the germline V gene are KGHDR and SFDVKD. The length of the CDR3 is 15 residues.

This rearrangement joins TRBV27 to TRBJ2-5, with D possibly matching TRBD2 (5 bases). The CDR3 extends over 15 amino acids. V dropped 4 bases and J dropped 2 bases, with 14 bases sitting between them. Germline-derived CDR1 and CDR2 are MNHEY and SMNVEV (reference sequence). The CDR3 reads CASSSGIRIQETQYF. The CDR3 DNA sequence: TGTGCCAGCAGTTCGGGGATCCGAATTCAAGAGACCCAGTACTTC.

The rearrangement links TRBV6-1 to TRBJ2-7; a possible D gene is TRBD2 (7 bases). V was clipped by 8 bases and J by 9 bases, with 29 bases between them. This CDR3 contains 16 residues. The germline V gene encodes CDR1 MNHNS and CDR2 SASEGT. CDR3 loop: CASRSRGAGGVSRQYF. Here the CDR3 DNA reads TGTGCCAGCCGGTCTCGGGGGGCAGGCGGCGTGTCTCGGCAGTACTTC.